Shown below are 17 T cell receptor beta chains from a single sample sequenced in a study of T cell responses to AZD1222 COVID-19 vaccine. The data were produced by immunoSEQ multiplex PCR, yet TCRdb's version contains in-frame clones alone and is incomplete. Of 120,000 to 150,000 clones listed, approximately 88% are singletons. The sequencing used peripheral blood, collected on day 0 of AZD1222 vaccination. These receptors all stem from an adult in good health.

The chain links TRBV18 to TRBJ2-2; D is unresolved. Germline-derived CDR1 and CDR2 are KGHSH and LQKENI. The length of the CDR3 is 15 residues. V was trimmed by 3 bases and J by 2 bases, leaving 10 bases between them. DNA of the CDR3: TGTGCCAGCTCACCTCCCGGCCCAAACACCGGGGAGCTGTTTTTT. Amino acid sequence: CASSPPGPNTGELFF.

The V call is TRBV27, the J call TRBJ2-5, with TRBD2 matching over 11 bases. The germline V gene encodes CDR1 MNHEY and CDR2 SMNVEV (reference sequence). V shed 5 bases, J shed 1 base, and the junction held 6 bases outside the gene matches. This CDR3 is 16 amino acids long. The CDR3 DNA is TGTGCCAGCAGTCCTTTACTAGCGGGGGCCCAAGAGACCCAGTACTTC. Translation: CASSPLLAGAQETQYF.

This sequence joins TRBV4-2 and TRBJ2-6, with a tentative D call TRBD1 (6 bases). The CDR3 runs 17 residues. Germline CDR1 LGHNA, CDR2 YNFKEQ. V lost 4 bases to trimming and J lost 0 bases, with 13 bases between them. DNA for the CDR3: TGTGCCAGCAGCCGAGGACAGAGTCTCTCTGGGGCCAACGTCCTGACTTTC. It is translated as CASSRGQSLSGANVLTF.

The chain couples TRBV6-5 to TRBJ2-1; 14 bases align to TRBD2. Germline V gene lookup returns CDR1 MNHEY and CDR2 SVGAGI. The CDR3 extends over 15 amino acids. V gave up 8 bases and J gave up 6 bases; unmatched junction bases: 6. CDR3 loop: CASQTGLAGGNEQFF. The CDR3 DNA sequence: TGTGCCAGCCAGACCGGACTAGCGGGAGGCAATGAGCAGTTCTTC.

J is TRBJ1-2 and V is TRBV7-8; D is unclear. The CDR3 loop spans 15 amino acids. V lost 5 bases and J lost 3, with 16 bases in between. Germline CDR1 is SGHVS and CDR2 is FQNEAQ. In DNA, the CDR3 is TGTGCCAGCAGCCACCGACCCGGCAGAGACTATGGCTACACCTTC. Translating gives CASSHRPGRDYGYTF.

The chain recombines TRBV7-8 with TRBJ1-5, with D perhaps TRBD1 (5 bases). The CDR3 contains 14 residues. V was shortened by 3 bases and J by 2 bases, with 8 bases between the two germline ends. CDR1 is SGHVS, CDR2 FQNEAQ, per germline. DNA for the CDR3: TGTGCCAGCAGCTTTTCAGGGCGCAATCAGCCCCAGCATTTT. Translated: CASSFSGRNQPQHF.

The CDR3 DNA sequence: TGTGCCATCAGGGCTACAGGGTTGGACACTGAAGCTTTCTTT. Translation gives CAIRATGLDTEAFF. The gene calls are TRBV10-3 and TRBJ1-1; the D gene is possibly TRBD1 (6 bases). This CDR3 has 14 amino acids. The V end lost 6 bases, the J end lost 3 bases, and 14 bases lay between the germline ends. Per the germline V gene, CDR1 is ENHRY and CDR2 is SYGVKD.

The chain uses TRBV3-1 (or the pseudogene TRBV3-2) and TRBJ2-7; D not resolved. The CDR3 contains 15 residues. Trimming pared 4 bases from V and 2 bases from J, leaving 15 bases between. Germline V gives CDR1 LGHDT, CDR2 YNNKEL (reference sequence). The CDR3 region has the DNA TGTGCCAGCAGCCCTCCGGCAGAACCCCCCTACGAGCAGTACTTC. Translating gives CASSPPAEPPYEQYF.

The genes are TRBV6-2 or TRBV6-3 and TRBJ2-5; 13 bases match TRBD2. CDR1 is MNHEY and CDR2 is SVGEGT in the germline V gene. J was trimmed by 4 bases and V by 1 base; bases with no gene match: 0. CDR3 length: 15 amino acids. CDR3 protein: CASSYWTSGGETQYF. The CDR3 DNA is TGTGCCAGCAGTTACTGGACTAGCGGGGGAGAGACCCAGTACTTC.

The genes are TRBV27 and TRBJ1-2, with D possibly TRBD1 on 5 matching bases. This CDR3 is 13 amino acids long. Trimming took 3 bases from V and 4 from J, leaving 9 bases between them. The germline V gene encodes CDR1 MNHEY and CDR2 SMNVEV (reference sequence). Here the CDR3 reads CASSFGQGYGYTF. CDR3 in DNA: TGTGCCAGCAGTTTTGGTCAGGGCTATGGCTACACCTTC.

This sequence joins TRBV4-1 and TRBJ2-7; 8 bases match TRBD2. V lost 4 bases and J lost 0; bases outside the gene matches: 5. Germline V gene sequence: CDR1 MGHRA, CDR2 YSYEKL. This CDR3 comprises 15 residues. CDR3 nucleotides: TGCGCCAGCAGCCCAGAGCGGGAGCACTCCTACGAGCAGTACTTC. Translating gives CASSPEREHSYEQYF.

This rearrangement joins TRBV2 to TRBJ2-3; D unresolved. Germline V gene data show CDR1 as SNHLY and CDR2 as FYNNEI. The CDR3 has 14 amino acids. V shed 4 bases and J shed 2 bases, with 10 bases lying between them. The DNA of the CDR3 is TGTGCCAGCAGTGTAGGGTTTTCCACAGATACGCAGTATTTT. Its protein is CASSVGFSTDTQYF.

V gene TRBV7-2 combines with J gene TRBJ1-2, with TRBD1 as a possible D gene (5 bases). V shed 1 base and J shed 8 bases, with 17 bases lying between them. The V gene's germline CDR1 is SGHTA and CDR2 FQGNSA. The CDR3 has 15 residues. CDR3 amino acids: CASSLVRGMGEGYTF. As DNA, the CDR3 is TGTGCCAGCAGCTTAGTTCGGGGCATGGGAGAGGGCTACACCTTC. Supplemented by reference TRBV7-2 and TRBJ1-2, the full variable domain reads GAGVSQSPSNKVTEKGKDVELRCDPISGHTALYWYRQSLGQGLEFLIYFQGNSAPDKSGLPSDRFSAERTGGSVSTLTIQRTQQEDSAVYLCASSLVRGMGEGYTFGSGTRLTVV.

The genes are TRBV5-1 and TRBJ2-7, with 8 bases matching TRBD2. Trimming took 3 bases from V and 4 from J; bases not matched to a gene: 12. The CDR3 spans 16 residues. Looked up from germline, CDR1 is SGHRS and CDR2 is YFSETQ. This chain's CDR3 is CASSSESGSFWYEQYF. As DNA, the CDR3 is TGCGCCAGCAGCTCGGAAAGCGGGAGTTTCTGGTACGAGCAGTACTTC. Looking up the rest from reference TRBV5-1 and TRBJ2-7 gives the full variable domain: KAGVTQTPRYLIKTRGQQVTLSCSPISGHRSVSWYQQTPGQGLQFLFEYFSETQRNKGNFPGRFSGRQFSNSRSEMNVSTLELGDSALYLCASSSESGSFWYEQYFGPGTRLTVT.

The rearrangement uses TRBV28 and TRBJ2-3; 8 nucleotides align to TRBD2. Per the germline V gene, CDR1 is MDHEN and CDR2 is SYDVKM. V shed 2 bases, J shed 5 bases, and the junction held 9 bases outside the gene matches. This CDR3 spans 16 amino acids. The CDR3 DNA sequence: TGTGCCAGCAGTTTAAGCCCAGCGGGAGATGGAGATACGCAGTATTTT. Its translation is CASSLSPAGDGDTQYF.

CDR3 DNA sequence: TGTGCCAGCAGTTTTATCGGAATGGCAGCAGATACGCAGTATTTT. Translating gives CASSFIGMAADTQYF. The chain combines TRBV28 with TRBJ2-3; D gene unclear. CDR1 is MDHEN, CDR2 SYDVKM, per germline. This CDR3 is 15 amino acids long. The V gene lost 3 bases and the J gene lost 4 bases, with 14 bases spanning the gap. The variable domain in full, with the rest retrieved from reference TRBV28 and TRBJ2-3, is DVKVTQSSRYLVKRTGEKVFLECVQDMDHENMFWYRQDPGLGLRLIYFSYDVKMKEKGDIPEGYSVSREKKERFSLILESASTNQTSMYLCASSFIGMAADTQYFGPGTRLTVL.

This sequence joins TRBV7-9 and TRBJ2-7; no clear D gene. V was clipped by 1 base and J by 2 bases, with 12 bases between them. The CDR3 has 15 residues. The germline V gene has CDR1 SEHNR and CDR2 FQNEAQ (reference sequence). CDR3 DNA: TGTGCCAGCAGCTTAGAAGGGCAGCGAACCTACGAGCAGTACTTC. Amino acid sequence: CASSLEGQRTYEQYF.